This T cell receptor beta chain was retrieved from a study of T cells in Graves' hyperthyroidism and ophthalmopathy. Regarding the study as a whole: Among thyroid clonotypes expanded above 0.001, most also appeared in blood.

There were TCR beta CDR3 regions amplified from RNA transcripts. The HTBI primer set served for first-round RT-PCR of the TCR CDR3. MiXCR, applied by TCRdb to the multiplex PCR reads, yields one record per CDR3 protein. The top ten hold 30% to 35% of the sample, which has a few hundred thousand distinct CDR3 sequences, about 15% seen once. As for this clonotype: Its antigen is not known.

Input material: blood. This TCR derives from a woman aged 30 to 39 with Graves' hyperthyroidism.

CDR3 loop: CASREGGNEQFF. CDR3 DNA: TGTGCCAGCCGGGAGGGGGGCAATGAGCAGTTCTTC. This chain joins TRBV12-3 or TRBV12-4 and TRBJ2-1; 8 bases agree with TRBD2. The CDR3 contains 12 residues. The V segment lost 8 bases and the J segment 6 bases; nucleotides outside the gene matches: 3.